These T cell receptor beta chains were read from a single sample in a study of identical twins. TCRdb re-called the 5' RACE reads with MiXCR, one entry per CDR3 protein. Of some 260,000 distinct CDR3 sequences listed, 11% to 15% were seen once; the top ten hold around 9.5%. What was sequenced was memory (CD45RO+) T cells sorted from blood. Receptor source: a woman between 18 and 30 years old in good health. CDR3s include the opening cysteine and the closing phenylalanine or tryptophan. The D gene is left open where the match is weak. Clone size is not always given. Where it is, it says once, few, many or a class for expanded clones.

j_gene,d_gene,abundance,v_gene,CDR3aa,CDR3nt
TRBJ2-1,-,few,TRBV30,CALKAVHNEQFF,TGTGCCTTGAAAGCGGTCCACAATGAGCAGTTCTTC
TRBJ2-3,-,many,TRBV7-2,CAYKYITDTQYF,TGTGCCTACAAGTACATTACAGATACGCAGTATTTT
TRBJ2-2,TRBD2,-,TRBV24-1,CATSDSGTSGQEEGGELFF,TGTGCCACCAGTGATTCCGGGACTAGCGGCCAGGAGGAGGGCGGGGAGCTGTTTTTT
TRBJ2-2,TRBD1,-,TRBV5-1,CASSPPDRDGELFF,TGCGCCAGCAGCCCGCCGGACAGGGACGGGGAGCTGTTTTTT
TRBJ2-5,-,-,TRBV10-3,CAISPSPQKETQYF,TGTGCCATCAGTCCAAGCCCTCAAAAAGAGACCCAGTACTTC
TRBJ2-1,TRBD2,many,TRBV27,CASLDWGSGSREQFF,TGTGCCAGCCTCGATTGGGGGAGCGGGAGTCGAGAGCAGTTCTTC
TRBJ2-6,-,-,TRBV18,CASSPPFSGANVLTF,TGTGCCAGCTCACCACCTTTCTCAGGGGCCAACGTCCTGACTTTC
TRBJ2-7,-,many,TRBV7-2,CASSLGGLGYEQYF,TGTGCCAGCAGCTTGGGGGGGCTAGGCTACGAGCAGTACTTC
TRBJ2-5,TRBD1,-,TRBV4-2,CASSQGGDRDFETQYF,TGTGCCAGCAGCCAAGGAGGGGACAGGGATTTCGAGACCCAGTACTTC
TRBJ1-2,-,many,TRBV7-9,CASSRGAENYGYTF,TGTGCCAGCAGTCGAGGGGCTGAGAACTATGGCTACACCTTC
TRBJ2-1,-,once,TRBV12-3/TRBV12-4,CASSLNSHNEQFF,TGTGCCAGCAGTTTAAACAGTCACAATGAGCAGTTCTTC
TRBJ2-4,-,-,TRBV2,CASSEEAGFGNIQYF,TGTGCCAGCAGTGAGGAGGCGGGGTTCGGAAACATTCAGTACTTC
TRBJ2-7,TRBD2,-,TRBV18,CASSPTLAGGGEQYF,TGTGCCAGCTCACCGACACTAGCGGGAGGGGGCGAGCAGTACTTC
TRBJ1-5,TRBD1,-,TRBV2,CASSEADRDGPQHF,TGTGCCAGCAGTGAAGCCGACAGGGACGGGCCCCAGCATTTT
TRBJ2-7,-,-,TRBV7-2,CASSLVWTDYEQYF,TGTGCCAGCAGCTTAGTTTGGACTGATTACGAGCAGTACTTC
TRBJ2-2,-,many,TRBV6-2/TRBV6-3,CASSFRELSTGELFF,TGTGCCAGCAGCTTCCGGGAACTCAGCACCGGGGAGCTGTTTTTT
TRBJ2-7,-,few,TRBV30,CAWSVGGLYEQYF,TGTGCCTGGAGTGTCGGGGGCTTATACGAGCAGTACTTC
TRBJ2-1,TRBD2,few,TRBV7-9,CASSLVGLAPYNEQFF,TGTGCCAGCAGCTTAGTGGGACTAGCCCCCTACAATGAGCAGTTCTTC
TRBJ2-5,-,-,TRBV10-1,CASSRGQDETQYF,TGCGCCAGCAGCCGGGGGCAGGATGAGACCCAGTACTTC
TRBJ1-1,-,few,TRBV5-6,CASSSPLTRTFGAFF,TGTGCCAGCAGCTCCCCCCTGACACGAACTTTCGGGGCTTTCTTT
TRBJ2-1,TRBD2,many,TRBV5-4,CASSEAGGPYNEQFF,TGTGCCAGCAGCGAAGCGGGAGGACCCTACAATGAGCAGTTCTTC
TRBJ2-5,-,-,TRBV6-5,CASSYSGLHQETQYF,TGTGCCAGCAGTTACTCCGGACTCCACCAAGAGACCCAGTACTTC
TRBJ2-7,TRBD2,-,TRBV7-2,CASSSVAAGVAQQYF,TGTGCCAGCAGCTCCGTCGCGGCGGGAGTGGCGCAGCAGTACTTC
TRBJ2-2,-,-,TRBV28,CASLISNTGELFF,TGTGCCAGCCTCATTTCTAACACCGGGGAGCTGTTTTTT
TRBJ2-2,-,many,TRBV24-1,CATSDSGYTGELFF,TGTGCCACCAGTGACAGCGGATACACCGGGGAGCTGTTTTTT
TRBJ2-2,TRBD2,-,TRBV4-3,CASSQFLPGLANAGELFF,TGCGCCAGCAGCCAATTCCTTCCGGGACTAGCGAATGCCGGGGAGCTGTTTTTT
TRBJ2-5,TRBD2,-,TRBV5-1,CATAWEGRYQETQYF,TGCGCCACGGCTTGGGAGGGGCGGTACCAAGAGACCCAGTACTTC
TRBJ1-2,-,-,TRBV20-1,CSASEQSYGYTF,TGCAGTGCTAGTGAACAGAGCTATGGCTACACCTTC
TRBJ2-7,TRBD2,-,TRBV27,CASSLGDYYEQYF,TGTGCCAGCAGTTTAGGGGACTACTACGAGCAGTACTTC
TRBJ2-6,-,few,TRBV21-1,CASSKVPGSADLSGANVLTF,TGTGCCAGCAGCAAAGTACCCGGCAGCGCCGACCTCTCTGGGGCCAACGTCCTGACTTTC
TRBJ2-2,TRBD2,-,TRBV20-1,CSAPSVGLAATGELFF,TGCAGTGCTCCCTCGGTCGGACTAGCGGCCACCGGGGAGCTGTTTTTT
TRBJ2-1,TRBD2,few,TRBV19,CASSPIGLAGVYNEQFF,TGTGCCAGTAGTCCAATCGGACTAGCGGGAGTTTACAATGAGCAGTTCTTC
TRBJ2-1,TRBD2,medium-sized,TRBV7-2,CASSLMPGGHNEQFF,TGTGCCAGCAGCTTAATGCCGGGGGGGCACAATGAGCAGTTCTTC
TRBJ2-1,TRBD1,few,TRBV29-1,CSVDFGGTGEKQFF,TGCAGCGTTGACTTCGGCGGGACAGGGGAGAAGCAGTTCTTC
TRBJ1-2,-,few,TRBV5-1,CASSLALSLGYTF,TGCGCCAGCAGCTTGGCCCTAAGTTTGGGCTACACCTTC
TRBJ2-3,-,many,TRBV12-3/TRBV12-4,CASTNRDTQYF,TGTGCCAGCACCAATCGGGATACGCAGTATTTT
TRBJ1-2,-,-,TRBV6-5,CASSYAGHKYGYTF,TGTGCCAGCAGTTACGCGGGACATAAATATGGCTACACCTTC
TRBJ2-5,TRBD1,many,TRBV12-3/TRBV12-4,CASSRGGDRGETQYF,TGTGCCAGCAGCCGAGGGGGGGACAGGGGAGAGACCCAGTACTTC
TRBJ2-3,-,few,TRBV29-1,CSVVEGGAGSTDTQYF,TGCAGCGTTGTGGAGGGCGGGGCCGGGAGCACAGATACGCAGTATTTT
TRBJ2-1,-,-,TRBV29-1,CSVMDVNEQFF,TGCAGCGTAATGGACGTCAATGAGCAGTTCTTC